Listed below are T cell receptor beta chains from one sample, sequenced in a study of OX40 agonist ivuxolimab in advanced cancers. The table came from immunoSEQ multiplex PCR; TCRdb's copy has only in-frame clones and leaves some out. The profile shows about 40,000 clones, about 85% of them singletons. The input for sequencing was CD4+ or CD8+ T cells sorted from blood, taken in a trial of the OX40 agonist ivuxolimab. The receptors come from an adult with an advanced solid tumor such as melanoma, head and neck, liver or kidney cancer. Both conserved end residues are part of each CDR3. D genes are given only for firm matches. Only some rows state a clone size, as once, few, many or a class for expanded clones.

V gene,clone size,J gene,D gene,CDR3 protein,CDR3 DNA
TRBV6-5,large,TRBJ2-7,NA,CASSYSIAYEQYF,TGTGCCAGCAGTTACTCGATAGCCTACGAGCAGTACTTC
TRBV27,NA,TRBJ2-1,TRBD1,CASSPGTGTYNEQFF,TGTGCCAGCAGTCCCGGGACAGGGACTTACAATGAGCAGTTCTTC
TRBV27,NA,TRBJ2-5,NA,CASSSRIIQETQYF,TGTGCCAGCAGTTCGCGAATCATCCAAGAGACCCAGTACTTC
TRBV4-1,NA,TRBJ2-5,TRBD2,CASSHLAGYGGTQYF,TGCGCCAGCAGCCACCTAGCGGGCTACGGGGGGACCCAGTACTTC
TRBV7-9,NA,TRBJ2-5,TRBD2,CASSRLAGQETQYF,TGTGCCAGCAGCAGATTAGCGGGACAAGAGACCCAGTACTTC
TRBV9,NA,TRBJ2-7,NA,CASSPRRGGHTSSYEQYF,TGTGCCAGCAGCCCTCGGAGGGGAGGACATACGAGCTCCTACGAGCAGTACTTC
TRBV10-1,NA,TRBJ1-3,NA,CARNPRGNTIYF,TGCGCCAGGAATCCAAGGGGGAACACCATATATTTT
TRBV7-9,NA,TRBJ1-5,NA,CASSLSENQPQHF,TGTGCCAGCAGCTTGTCGGAGAATCAGCCCCAGCATTTT
TRBV19,once,TRBJ2-1,NA,CASSIDREGAYNEQFF,TGTGCCAGTAGTATAGACAGGGAAGGGGCCTACAATGAGCAGTTCTTC
TRBV21-1,NA,TRBJ1-2,NA,CASSKARTDCCPYGYTF,TGTGCCAGCAGCAAAGCGCGGACCGATTGCTGTCCCTATGGCTACACCTTC
TRBV11-2,NA,TRBJ2-3,NA,CASIIPPTDTQYF,TGTGCCAGCATAATCCCCCCGACAGATACGCAGTATTTT
TRBV6-6,NA,TRBJ2-7,TRBD1,CASTSGQGSSEQYF,TGTGCCAGCACTTCGGGACAGGGGAGTTCCGAGCAGTACTTC
TRBV5-1,NA,TRBJ2-7,NA,CASSLAPDSSSYEQYF,TGCGCCAGCAGCTTGGCCCCGGACTCCTCATCCTACGAGCAGTACTTC
TRBV19,NA,TRBJ2-3,NA,CASSFTDTQYF,TGTGCCAGTTCCTTCACAGATACGCAGTATTTT
TRBV4-3,NA,TRBJ1-5,NA,CASSQVFNQPQHF,TGCGCCAGCAGCCAAGTTTTCAATCAGCCCCAGCATTTT
TRBV19,NA,TRBJ2-2,NA,CACRRGNTGELFF,TGTGCCTGTCGGAGGGGGAACACCGGGGAGCTGTTTTTT
TRBV19,NA,TRBJ2-1,NA,CASSISAEQFF,TGTGCCAGTAGTATATCTGCTGAGCAGTTCTTC
TRBV7-3,NA,TRBJ1-2,TRBD1,CASSLRPILRGNYGYTF,TGTGCCAGCAGCTTGCGCCCCATCCTCAGGGGGAACTATGGCTACACCTTC
TRBV27,NA,TRBJ2-5,TRBD2,CASSLLRTSGIETQYF,TGTGCCAGCAGCTTGCTTCGGACTAGCGGGATCGAGACCCAGTACTTC
TRBV18,NA,TRBJ2-6,TRBD1,CASSPGGPRANVLTF,TGTGCCAGCTCTCCAGGGGGCCCTCGGGCCAACGTCCTGACTTTC
TRBV2,NA,TRBJ1-1,NA,CASRLGNLQAFF,TGTGCCAGCAGGCTCGGGAACCTCCAAGCTTTCTTT
TRBV29-1,NA,TRBJ2-5,TRBD1,CSVERTGNLETQYF,TGCAGCGTTGAACGGACAGGGAATTTGGAGACCCAGTACTTC
TRBV9,NA,TRBJ1-1,TRBD1,CASSATGDTEAFF,TGTGCCAGCAGTGCTACAGGGGACACTGAAGCTTTCTTT
TRBV27,NA,TRBJ1-4,TRBD1,CASSLRQGWEKLFF,TGTGCCAGCAGTTTAAGACAGGGGTGGGAAAAACTGTTTTTT
TRBV11-3,few,TRBJ1-4,TRBD1,CASSLWTGGSEKLFF,TGTGCCAGCAGCTTATGGACAGGGGGGAGCGAAAAACTGTTTTTT